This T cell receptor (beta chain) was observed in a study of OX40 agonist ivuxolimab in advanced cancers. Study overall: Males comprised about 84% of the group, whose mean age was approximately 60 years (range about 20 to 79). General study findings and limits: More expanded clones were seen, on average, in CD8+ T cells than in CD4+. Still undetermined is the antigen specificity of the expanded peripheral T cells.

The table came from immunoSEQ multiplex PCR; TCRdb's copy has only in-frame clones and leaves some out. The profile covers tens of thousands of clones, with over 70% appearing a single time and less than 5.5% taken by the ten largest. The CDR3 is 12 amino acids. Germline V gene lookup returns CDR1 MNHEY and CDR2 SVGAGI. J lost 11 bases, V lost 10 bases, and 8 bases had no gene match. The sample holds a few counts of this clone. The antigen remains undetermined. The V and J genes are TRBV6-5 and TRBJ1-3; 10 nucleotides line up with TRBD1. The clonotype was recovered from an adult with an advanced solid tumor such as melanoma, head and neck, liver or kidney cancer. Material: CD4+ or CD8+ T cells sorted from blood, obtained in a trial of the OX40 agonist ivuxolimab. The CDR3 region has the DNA TGTGCCACCGGGACAGGGGATCAGTCCATATATTTT. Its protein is CATGTGDQSIYF.